Listed below are T cell receptor beta chains from one sample, sequenced in a study of OX40 agonist ivuxolimab in advanced cancers. TCRdb's table, derived via immunoSEQ multiplex PCR, lists solely in-frame clones and lacks some. The repertoire holds tens of thousands of clones, approximately 91% seen once, with roughly 5.1% in the top ten. Specimen: CD4+ or CD8+ T cells sorted from blood, collected in a trial of the OX40 agonist ivuxolimab. These receptors were collected from an adult with an advanced solid tumor such as melanoma, head and neck, liver or kidney cancer. Each CDR3 is given with its conserved first and last residue. The order of the fields is CDR3 protein, CDR3 DNA, J gene, V gene, D gene, clone size. D genes are given only for firm matches. Expanded clones are given a class, and other clones once, few, many or no size at all.

CDR3: CASRLGGQGGTGELFF
DNA: TGTGCAAGTCGCTTAGGTGGGCAGGGGGGCACCGGGGAGCTGTTTTTT
J: TRBJ2-2
V: TRBV12-2
D: NA
size: NA

CDR3: CASSEPGLAVSTDTQYF
DNA: TGCGCCAGCAGTGAACCGGGACTAGCGGTTAGCACAGATACGCAGTATTTT
J: TRBJ2-3
V: TRBV10-1
D: TRBD2
size: once

CDR3: CASSPRAYEQYF
DNA: TGTGCCAGCAGTCCGCGGGCATACGAGCAGTACTTC
J: TRBJ2-7
V: TRBV28
D: NA
size: NA

CDR3: CASSYVQVPAPLHF
DNA: TGTGCCAGCAGTTACGTGCAGGTTCCTGCGCCCCTCCACTTT
J: TRBJ1-6
V: TRBV6-6
D: NA
size: few

CDR3: CASSSPGAEAFF
DNA: TGTGCCAGCAGTTCCCCAGGGGCTGAAGCTTTCTTT
J: TRBJ1-1
V: TRBV6-5
D: NA
size: once

CDR3: CASSLQGWGAGANVLTF
DNA: TGTGCCAGCAGCTTACAGGGATGGGGAGCTGGGGCCAACGTCCTGACTTTC
J: TRBJ2-6
V: TRBV11-2
D: NA
size: once

CDR3: CASSGQGINQPQHF
DNA: TGTGCCAGCAGTGGTCAGGGTATCAATCAGCCCCAGCATTTT
J: TRBJ1-5
V: TRBV25-1
D: NA
size: once

CDR3: CSAGSSDGYTF
DNA: TGCAGCGCCGGCTCCTCGGATGGCTACACCTTC
J: TRBJ1-2
V: TRBV29-1
D: NA
size: NA

CDR3: CASSQRGLRGGLGSPLHF
DNA: TGCGCCAGCAGCCAAAGGGGTCTACGTGGGGGGTTGGGTTCACCCCTCCACTTT
J: TRBJ1-6
V: TRBV4-3
D: NA
size: NA

CDR3: CASSPGQGTPLHF
DNA: TGCGCCAGCAGCCCAGGACAGGGAACACCCCTCCACTTT
J: TRBJ1-6
V: TRBV5-1
D: TRBD1
size: NA

CDR3: CGILGGHLNQPQHF
DNA: TGTGGCATCTTGGGGGGACATCTCAATCAGCCCCAGCATTTT
J: TRBJ1-5
V: TRBV9
D: NA
size: NA

CDR3: CASRLRGQPQHF
DNA: TGTGCCAGCAGACTCAGGGGACAGCCCCAGCATTTT
J: TRBJ1-5
V: TRBV28
D: NA
size: NA

CDR3: CASSEGALGNTIYF
DNA: TGTGCCAGCAGTGAAGGGGCACTCGGAAACACCATATATTTT
J: TRBJ1-3
V: TRBV2
D: NA
size: NA

CDR3: CASSPQGFGELFF
DNA: TGTGCCAGCAGCCCACAGGGGTTCGGGGAGCTGTTTTTT
J: TRBJ2-2
V: TRBV14
D: TRBD1
size: NA

CDR3: CASSGGYGYTF
DNA: TGTGCCAGCAGCGGGGGGTATGGCTACACCTTC
J: TRBJ1-2
V: TRBV28
D: NA
size: NA

CDR3: CAGQTSGSYEQYF
DNA: TGTGCCGGACAGACTAGCGGGTCCTACGAGCAGTACTTC
J: TRBJ2-7
V: TRBV28
D: TRBD2
size: NA

CDR3: CASLQDRGSDGYTF
DNA: TGTGCCAGTTTACAGGACAGGGGCTCGGATGGCTACACCTTC
J: TRBJ1-2
V: TRBV19
D: TRBD1
size: NA

CDR3: CASSFSGSWNEQFF
DNA: TGTGCCAGCAGCTTTAGCGGCTCTTGGAATGAGCAGTTCTTC
J: TRBJ2-1
V: TRBV7-8
D: NA
size: NA

CDR3: CASSWRLANNKNIQYF
DNA: TGTGCCAGCAGTTGGCGACTAGCGAATAACAAAAACATTCAGTACTTC
J: TRBJ2-4
V: TRBV28
D: TRBD2
size: NA

CDR3: CASSPGQHQGGYTF
DNA: TGTGCCAGCAGCCCAGGGCAGCACCAAGGAGGCTACACCTTC
J: TRBJ1-2
V: TRBV7-2
D: NA
size: NA

CDR3: CASSSRVSGANVLTF
DNA: TGTGCCAGCAGTAGCAGGGTATCTGGGGCCAACGTCCTGACTTTC
J: TRBJ2-6
V: TRBV28
D: NA
size: NA

CDR3: CASSRDLGNEQYF
DNA: TGCGCCAGCAGCCGCGACTTGGGCAACGAGCAGTACTTC
J: TRBJ2-7
V: TRBV4-3
D: NA
size: many

CDR3: CASSEPAATGADTQYF
DNA: TGTGCCAGCAGTGAACCCGCCGCAACGGGAGCAGATACGCAGTATTTT
J: TRBJ2-3
V: TRBV6-1
D: NA
size: NA

CDR3: CASSLGTLGANVLTF
DNA: TGTGCCAGCAGCCTCGGGACTCTTGGGGCCAACGTCCTGACTTTC
J: TRBJ2-6
V: TRBV9
D: NA
size: NA

CDR3: CASSAREGLISNQPQHF
DNA: TGTGCCAGCAGTGCCAGGGAGGGTTTGATAAGCAATCAGCCCCAGCATTTT
J: TRBJ1-5
V: TRBV2
D: NA
size: NA

CDR3: CASSPLFGTSGSTEQFF
DNA: TGTGCCAGCTCACCACTATTTGGGACTAGCGGGAGTACTGAGCAGTTCTTC
J: TRBJ2-1
V: TRBV18
D: TRBD2
size: NA

CDR3: CASSTLPTDSGANVLTF
DNA: TGTGCCAGTAGTACCCTTCCGACCGACTCAGGGGCCAACGTCCTGACTTTC
J: TRBJ2-6
V: TRBV19
D: NA
size: NA

CDR3: CASSEQNTEAFF
DNA: TGTGCCAGCAGCGAACAGAACACTGAAGCTTTCTTT
J: TRBJ1-1
V: TRBV7-2
D: NA
size: NA

CDR3: CASSLEEGPTYEQYF
DNA: TGTGCCAGCAGCTTAGAGGAGGGACCAACCTACGAGCAGTACTTC
J: TRBJ2-7
V: TRBV7-7
D: NA
size: NA

CDR3: CASSSQGVGEKLFF
DNA: TGTGCCAGCAGCTCACAGGGTGTGGGGGAAAAACTGTTTTTT
J: TRBJ1-4
V: TRBV11-1
D: NA
size: NA

CDR3: CASSAGTASSYNEQFF
DNA: TGTGCCAGCAGCGCTGGGACAGCCTCATCCTACAATGAGCAGTTCTTC
J: TRBJ2-1
V: TRBV28
D: TRBD1
size: NA

CDR3: CASSSEWTGQETQYF
DNA: TGCGCCAGCAGCTCGGAATGGACAGGGCAAGAGACCCAGTACTTC
J: TRBJ2-5
V: TRBV5-1
D: TRBD1
size: NA

CDR3: CASSPQGAIEQFF
DNA: TGTGCCAGCAGCCCACAGGGGGCCATTGAGCAGTTCTTC
J: TRBJ2-1
V: TRBV9
D: TRBD1
size: NA

CDR3: CASSRRLAGISYNEQFF
DNA: TGTGCCAGTAGTCGCCGACTAGCGGGTATTTCCTACAATGAGCAGTTCTTC
J: TRBJ2-1
V: TRBV19
D: TRBD2
size: NA

CDR3: CAISDTSISSYEQYF
DNA: TGTGCCATCAGTGATACGTCTATCAGCTCCTACGAGCAGTACTTC
J: TRBJ2-7
V: TRBV10-3
D: NA
size: NA

CDR3: CASSSNRETQYF
DNA: TGTGCCAGCAGTTCGAATAGGGAGACCCAGTACTTC
J: TRBJ2-5
V: TRBV6-6
D: NA
size: NA

CDR3: CASSVEGDRGLLGIQYF
DNA: TGTGCCAGCAGCGTAGAAGGGGACAGGGGCCTCCTAGGGATTCAGTACTTC
J: TRBJ2-4
V: TRBV9
D: TRBD1
size: NA

CDR3: CASSFQTIEAFF
DNA: TGTGCCAGCAGCTTCCAGACTATCGAAGCTTTCTTT
J: TRBJ1-1
V: TRBV7-2
D: NA
size: once

CDR3: CASSLPGGFSGYSYEQYF
DNA: TGTGCCAGCAGCTTGCCGGGCGGATTTAGCGGATACTCCTACGAGCAGTACTTC
J: TRBJ2-7
V: TRBV5-6
D: NA
size: NA

CDR3: CSARDQETQYF
DNA: TGCAGTGCTAGGGACCAAGAGACCCAGTACTTC
J: TRBJ2-5
V: TRBV20-1
D: NA
size: NA

CDR3: CASSSDRGFAQYF
DNA: TGTGCCAGCAGCTCGGACAGGGGTTTCGCGCAGTATTTT
J: TRBJ2-3
V: TRBV11-2
D: TRBD1
size: NA

CDR3: CASSLVELETQYF
DNA: TGTGCCAGCAGCTTGGTGGAATTGGAGACCCAGTACTTC
J: TRBJ2-5
V: TRBV5-6
D: NA
size: NA

CDR3: CASSSGRLNTGELFF
DNA: TGTGCCAGCAGCTCGGGACGGCTAAACACCGGGGAGCTGTTTTTT
J: TRBJ2-2
V: TRBV7-8
D: NA
size: NA

CDR3: CASTAVSPEAFF
DNA: TGTGCCAGCACGGCCGTATCACCTGAAGCTTTCTTT
J: TRBJ1-1
V: TRBV5-5
D: NA
size: NA

CDR3: CASNIFPPGQGARTEAFF
DNA: TGTGCCAGTAACATATTTCCTCCCGGACAGGGGGCGAGAACTGAAGCTTTCTTT
J: TRBJ1-1
V: TRBV19
D: TRBD1
size: NA

CDR3: CASSPSTYEQYF
DNA: TGTGCCAGCAGCCCCAGCACCTACGAGCAGTACTTC
J: TRBJ2-7
V: TRBV7-9
D: NA
size: NA

CDR3: CASSLSGTGTNSPLHF
DNA: TGTGCCAGCAGTTTATCTGGGACAGGGACTAATTCACCCCTCCACTTT
J: TRBJ1-6
V: TRBV27
D: TRBD1
size: medium-sized

CDR3: CASSYLGGTEAFF
DNA: TGTGCCAGCAGTTACTTAGGGGGGACTGAAGCTTTCTTT
J: TRBJ1-1
V: TRBV6-6
D: NA
size: NA

CDR3: CASADGGYTF
DNA: TGTGCCAGCGCCGACGGTGGCTACACCTTC
J: TRBJ1-2
V: TRBV2
D: NA
size: NA

CDR3: CASGPGVGETQYF
DNA: TGTGCTAGTGGACCTGGGGTCGGCGAGACCCAGTACTTC
J: TRBJ2-5
V: TRBV12-5
D: NA
size: NA

CDR3: CASSPWATSGRTPPDTQYF
DNA: TGTGCCAGCAGCCCCTGGGCGACTAGCGGGAGGACCCCACCAGATACGCAGTATTTT
J: TRBJ2-3
V: TRBV9
D: TRBD2
size: NA

CDR3: CATKGQAHSRSYNEQFF
DNA: TGTGCCACTAAGGGACAGGCTCACTCTAGGTCCTACAATGAGCAGTTCTTC
J: TRBJ2-1
V: TRBV19
D: TRBD1
size: few

CDR3: CASSLSGTASATNEKLFF
DNA: TGTGCCAGCTCACTGTCCGGGACAGCGTCCGCAACTAATGAAAAACTGTTTTTT
J: TRBJ1-4
V: TRBV18
D: TRBD1
size: NA

CDR3: CSVEDRQETYGYTF
DNA: TGCAGCGTTGAAGATAGACAGGAAACTTATGGCTACACCTTC
J: TRBJ1-2
V: TRBV29-1
D: NA
size: NA